The 16 T cell receptor beta chains listed next were all sequenced from one sample in a study of T-cell memory formation after mild COVID-19. Using its own MiXCR run on the 5' RACE reads, TCRdb lists one record per CDR3 protein. The sample shows approximately 300,000 distinct CDR3 sequences, 15% of them seen only once. Sequencing input: PBMCs or a T cell subset sorted from them (not recorded which). The source is a young man who had mild COVID-19 (a few samples of this study predate the infection). Cell type and time point are not known.

This clonotype was picked up a small number of times. V and J are TRBV11-2 and TRBJ1-2; weak D call: TRBD1 (5 bases). Trimming removed 0 bases at V and 8 bases at J, with 7 bases between. Germline lookup yields CDR1 SGHAT and CDR2 FQNNGV. The CDR3 extends over 12 amino acids. CDR3 coding DNA: TGTGCCAGCAGCTTAGACGGGGGAGGCTACACCTTC. Its protein product is CASSLDGGGYTF.

This sequence joins TRBV7-2 and TRBJ1-6; no firm D call. Germline V gene lookup returns CDR1 SGHTA and CDR2 FQGNSA. This CDR3 has 15 residues. Trimming pared 4 bases from V and 9 bases from J, leaving 16 bases between. CDR3 loop: CASSSLGPAGSPLHF. Written as DNA, the CDR3 is TGTGCCAGCAGCTCCCTGGGCCCCGCTGGTTCACCCCTCCACTTT. Complete variable domain (other parts from reference TRBV7-2 and TRBJ1-6): GAGVSQSPSNKVTEKGKDVELRCDPISGHTALYWYRQSLGQGLEFLIYFQGNSAPDKSGLPSDRFSAERTGGSVSTLTIQRTQQEDSAVYLCASSSLGPAGSPLHFGNGTRLTVT.

This clonotype has more than one count but fewer than ten. V is TRBV20-1 and J is TRBJ1-2; the D is unclear. Trimming pared 3 bases from V and 4 bases from J, leaving 6 bases between. This CDR3 is built from 11 residues. Germline CDR1 DFQATT, CDR2 SNEGSKA (reference sequence). The CDR3 DNA reads TGCAGTGCTAGGTCCGTCTATGGCTACACCTTC. Encoded protein: CSARSVYGYTF.

This clonotype has a count of ten or more. CDR3 nucleotide sequence: TGTGCCACAAGACAGGGGCAAGAGACCCAGTACTTC. Its protein is CATRQGQETQYF. The V and J genes are TRBV10-3 and TRBJ2-5; 8 nucleotides line up with TRBD1. The germline gives CDR1 ENHRY, CDR2 SYGVKD. The J segment lost 2 bases and the V segment lost 10 bases, leaving 3 bases of the junction unmatched. The CDR3 has 12 amino acids.

This clonotype was observed a handful of times. This chain links TRBV4-1 with TRBJ2-4; 11 bases are shared with TRBD2. Trimming cost V 0 bases and J 15 bases; bases outside gene matches: 10. Germline assignment: CDR1 MGHRA and CDR2 YSYEKL. This CDR3 has 15 amino acids. The CDR3 DNA follows: TGCGCCAGCAGCCAAGAGGAGTTAGCGGGGGGGATTGGGTACTTC. This encodes CASSQEELAGGIGYF.

The chain links TRBV20-1 to TRBJ2-5; 9 bases line up with TRBD2. This CDR3 region has 12 residues. V lost 3 bases, J lost 7 bases, and 3 bases stayed unmatched. Germline V lookup: CDR1 DFQATT, CDR2 SNEGSKA (reference sequence). In DNA form, the CDR3 reads TGCAGTGCTAGGGCGGGAGGGGGGACCCAGTACTTC. Amino acids: CSARAGGGTQYF.

This clonotype was seen only once. The chain has TRBV13 and TRBJ2-7; D is ambiguous. Germline CDR1 is PRHDT and CDR2 is FYEKMQ (reference sequence). Trimming stripped 4 bases from V and 5 bases from J, with 12 bases between. This CDR3 is 13 amino acids long. The CDR3 protein is CASSSEQSNEQYV. In DNA, the CDR3 is TGTGCCAGCAGCTCCGAGCAGTCGAACGAGCAGTACGTC.

This clonotype was seen repeatedly, ten times or more. The chain combines TRBV4-2 with TRBJ2-2; TRBD2 might be the D (5 bases). Trimming stripped 0 bases from V and 6 bases from J, with 8 bases between. Looked up from germline, CDR1 is LGHNA and CDR2 is YNFKEQ. CDR3 size: 14 residues. As DNA, the CDR3 is TGTGCCAGCAGCCAAGAGCTAGCAGCCGGGGAGCTGTTTTTT. It translates to CASSQELAAGELFF.

The table lists this clonotype with a few counts. For the CDR3, the DNA is TGTGCCTGGACCATTCAAGGGAACACTGAAGCTTTCTTT. Translated: CAWTIQGNTEAFF. The chain uses TRBV30 and TRBJ1-1; D unclear. Trimming stripped 4 bases from V and 1 base from J, with 10 bases between. Germline V gene data show CDR1 as GTSNPN and CDR2 as SVGIG (reference sequence). CDR3 length: 13 residues.

J is TRBJ2-1 and V is TRBV5-1; TRBD2 matches 12 bases. The CDR3 sequence is 16 residues long. Trimming took 3 bases from V and 4 from J; bases not matched to a gene: 5. CDR1 is SGHRS, CDR2 YFSETQ, per germline. CDR3 bases: TGCGCCAGCAGCTCCACACTAGCGGGGGGTTACAATGAGCAGTTCTTC. Its protein is CASSSTLAGGYNEQFF.

This clonotype came up a few times. V and J are TRBV7-8 and TRBJ2-1; TRBD1 or TRBD2 may be the D gene (5 bases each). Germline lookup yields CDR1 SGHVS and CDR2 FQNEAQ. Trimming removed 5 bases at V and 10 bases at J, with 24 bases between. The CDR3 length is 16 residues. The CDR3 coding sequence is TGTGCCAGCAGCCCTCATCGGGGCTGGAACCCGAGGGAGCAGTTCTTC. This codes for CASSPHRGWNPREQFF.

There are many counts of this clonotype. The chain couples TRBV5-5 to TRBJ2-2, with unresolved D. The CDR3 has 13 amino acids. The V end lost 2 bases, the J end lost 4 bases, and 6 bases lay between the germline ends. Per germline, CDR1 SGHKS and CDR2 YYEKEE (reference sequence). The CDR3 region is CASSLRITGELFF. The DNA of the CDR3 is TGTGCCAGCAGCTTACGTATCACCGGGGAGCTGTTTTTT.

The gene calls are TRBV5-1 and TRBJ1-2, with 7 bases that match TRBD1. From germline, CDR1 is SGHRS and CDR2 YFSETQ. J lost 8 bases, V lost 1 base, and 8 bases had no gene match. This CDR3 has 14 amino acids. CDR3 loop: CASSLSTGVGGYTF. The CDR3 DNA reads TGCGCCAGCAGCTTGTCCACAGGGGTAGGAGGCTACACCTTC. The variable domain in full, completed from reference TRBV5-1 and TRBJ1-2, reads KAGVTQTPRYLIKTRGQQVTLSCSPISGHRSVSWYQQTPGQGLQFLFEYFSETQRNKGNFPGRFSGRQFSNSRSEMNVSTLELGDSALYLCASSLSTGVGGYTFGSGTRLTVV.

This clonotype showed up just a few times. The DNA for the CDR3 is TGCGCCAGCAGCTTGGGACAGGGGGCGAACGAGCAGTACTTC. It yields the protein CASSLGQGANEQYF. V is TRBV5-1 and J is TRBJ2-7; 10 bases align to TRBD1. CDR3 length: 14 residues. The J segment lost 5 bases and the V segment lost 0 bases, leaving 2 bases of the junction unmatched. Germline CDR1 and CDR2: SGHRS and YFSETQ. Variable domain in full (rest from reference TRBV5-1 and TRBJ2-7): KAGVTQTPRYLIKTRGQQVTLSCSPISGHRSVSWYQQTPGQGLQFLFEYFSETQRNKGNFPGRFSGRQFSNSRSEMNVSTLELGDSALYLCASSLGQGANEQYFGPGTRLTVT.

The chain employs TRBV4-3 and TRBJ2-2; D uncertain. Germline V gene lookup returns CDR1 LGHNA and CDR2 YSLEER. Trimming shortened V by 0 bases and J by 7 bases, and 15 bases separated the two germline ends. The CDR3 runs to 16 residues. CDR3 nucleotides: TGCGCCAGCAGCCAAGAACAGCACAATACGGGCGGGGAGCTGTTTTTT. Residues: CASSQEQHNTGGELFF.

This clonotype was counted at least ten times. The V call is TRBV7-2, the J call TRBJ1-1; D is possibly TRBD1 (6 bases). CDR1 is SGHTA and CDR2 is FQGNSA in the germline V gene. CDR3 length: 16 amino acids. Trimming removed 5 bases at V and 5 bases at J, with 21 bases between. The DNA of the CDR3 is TGTGCCAGCAGCCCAGGGGCCGGACGGGGAGAAACTGAAGCTTTCTTT. Translated: CASSPGAGRGETEAFF.